Listed here are 13 T cell receptor beta chains from one sample, sequenced in a study of regulatory T cells in long-lasting Graves disease. The time point was: newly diagnosed GD, antithyroid drugs for less than 3 months. PBMCs were the source of the RNA used for TCR sequencing. HTBI primers from iRepertoire and Arm-PCR of CDR3 regions yielded the TCR beta libraries. TCRdb itself ran the multiplex PCR reads through MiXCR, one entry per CDR3 protein. The repertoire holds 350,000 to 550,000 distinct CDR3 sequences, 15% seen once, with around 15% in the top ten. The sample also formed part of further work on T cells in Graves' hyperthyroidism and ophthalmopathy.

The material sequenced was peripheral blood mononuclear cells (PBMCs), taken at new diagnosis, from a patient treated with antithyroid drugs. The source is a woman aged 25 to 39 with Graves disease.

This clonotype was observed at least ten times. This sequence joins TRBV27 and TRBJ2-2; D is undetermined. V was pared by 6 bases and J by 3 bases, with 17 bases between. CDR3 length: 16 amino acids. CDR1 and CDR2 (germline): MNHEY, SMNVEV (reference sequence). This chain's CDR3 is CASSITRAGYTGELFF. In DNA, the CDR3 is TGTGCCAGCAGCATTACCCGGGCAGGCTACACCGGGGAGCTGTTTTTT.

This clonotype was seen more than once but under ten times. Being one base from a much bigger clone, this may be a read error. V usage is TRBV30 and J usage is TRBJ1-2; tentative D call: TRBD1 (6 bases). CDR1 GTSNPN and CDR2 SVGIG come from the germline V gene (reference sequence). CDR3 size: 13 residues. Trimming stripped 1 base from V and 10 bases from J, with 16 bases between. The chain's CDR3 is CAWSGGALGVYTF. The CDR3 DNA reads TGTGCCTGGAGTGGGGGGGCCCTCGGAGTCTACACCTTC.

This rearrangement joins TRBV19 to TRBJ2-7; 11 bases are a match to TRBD2. The CDR3 is 15 amino acids. Per germline, CDR1 LNHDA and CDR2 SQIVND (reference sequence). Trimming removed 1 base from V and 4 bases from J; junction bases left unmatched: 3. The CDR3 is CASSIVASGRYEQYF. DNA for the CDR3: TGTGCCAGTAGTATAGTGGCTAGCGGGAGGTACGAGCAGTACTTC.

This clonotype came up a few times. The J gene is TRBJ2-7, the V gene TRBV4-1, with 8 bases matching TRBD2. Germline CDR1 and CDR2: MGHRA and YSYEKL. The CDR3 sequence is 14 residues long. The ends lost 4 bases at V and 5 bases at J; junction bases unmatched: 7. CDR3 bases: TGCGCCAGCAGCCTAGCGGGAAGTGGGAACGAGCAGTACTTC. Amino acid sequence: CASSLAGSGNEQYF.

There are many counts of this clonotype. The genes are TRBV3-1 and TRBJ2-5; weak D call: TRBD1 (6 bases). Germline assignment: CDR1 LGHDT and CDR2 YNNKEL (reference sequence). The CDR3 loop spans 14 amino acids. Trimming pared 4 bases from V and 2 bases from J, leaving 11 bases between. Written as DNA, the CDR3 is TGTGCCAGCAGCCTAGAGGACAGTCAAGAGACCCAGTACTTC. Protein: CASSLEDSQETQYF.

With respect to this clonotype: A far larger clone is one nucleotide away, so this likely arose from a read error. The rearrangement links TRBV11-2 to TRBJ2-7; 9 nucleotides agree with TRBD1. The CDR3 is 15 residues long. Trimming at V came to 5 bases and at J to 7 bases, leaving 12 bases not matched to a gene. Germline V gene lookup returns CDR1 SGHAT and CDR2 FQNNGV. The CDR3 loop reads CASSTGQGSYNEQYF. The CDR3 bases are TGTGCCAGCAGCACGGGACAGGGATCGTACAATGAGCAGTACTTC.

This clonotype has a count of ten or more. The chain recombines TRBV28 with TRBJ1-1; the match to TRBD1 covers 7 bases. Germline CDR1 is MDHEN and CDR2 is SYDVKM. Germline trimming cut 1 base from V and 0 bases from J; bases unmatched to any gene: 8. This CDR3 comprises 17 residues. The CDR3 nucleotides read TGTGCCAGCAGTTTATATCCAGGGGGAACCATGAACACTGAAGCTTTCTTT. Translation: CASSLYPGGTMNTEAFF.

This clonotype was recorded a few times. The CDR3 loop is CSARPSDTQYF. CDR3 in DNA: TGCAGTGCTAGACCCTCAGATACGCAGTATTTT. J is TRBJ2-3 and V is TRBV20-1; D is unresolved. The V gene's germline CDR1 is DFQATT and CDR2 SNEGSKA (reference sequence). V lost 2 bases and J lost 4, with 4 bases in between. CDR3 length: 11 amino acids.

This chain joins TRBV6-9 and TRBJ1-2; 8 bases match TRBD1. Trimming removed 3 bases from V and 4 bases from J; junction bases left unmatched: 13. The length of the CDR3 is 17 residues. Germline V gives CDR1 MNHGY, CDR2 SVAAGI. As DNA, the CDR3 is TGTGCCAGCAGTTACCAACCGGACAGGGAAGACTCCTATGGCTACACCTTC. This codes for CASSYQPDREDSYGYTF.

There are many counts of this clonotype. This chain connects TRBV3-1 to TRBJ2-4; possibly TRBD1 for D (5 bases). The V end lost 3 bases, the J end lost 1 base, and 7 bases lay between the germline ends. The CDR3 totals 14 residues. Germline CDR1 and CDR2: LGHDT and YNNKEL (reference sequence). The CDR3 protein is CASSHRAAKNIQYF. CDR3 nucleotide sequence: TGTGCCAGCAGCCACAGGGCGGCCAAAAACATTCAGTACTTC.

This clonotype was counted many times. The chain employs TRBV28 and TRBJ2-4; 11 positions match TRBD2. Germline CDR1 is MDHEN and CDR2 is SYDVKM. This CDR3 has 16 amino acids. V lost 4 bases and J lost 6; bases outside the gene matches: 8. DNA of the CDR3: TGTGCCAGCAGTTCCTTTGTTGGGACTAGCGGAAACATTCAGTACTTC. This gives the protein CASSSFVGTSGNIQYF.

In regard to this clonotype: The likely explanation is a read error, given a far larger clone one base away. The rearrangement joins TRBV12-3 or TRBV12-4 to TRBJ2-3, with D unclear. The J call may be faulty, since TRBJ2-1 better matches the DNA end. The CDR3 is made up of 16 amino acids. The CDR3 protein is CASSLVQPPKYNEQFF. The DNA of the CDR3 is TGTGCCAGCAGTTTAGTGCAACCACCGAAGTACAATGAGCAGTTCTTC.

This clonotype was counted between two and nine times. The chain links TRBV24-1 to TRBJ1-6, with 7 positions matching TRBD1. V lost 0 bases and J lost 6; bases outside the gene matches: 13. Germline CDR1 reads KGHDR; CDR2 reads SFDVKD. The CDR3 extends over 19 amino acids. DNA of the CDR3: TGTGCCACCAGTGATTTGCCGTTGCTTGGGACAGCTCTTAATTCACCCCTCCACTTT. Its protein product is CATSDLPLLGTALNSPLHF.